This T cell receptor (beta chain) came from a study of blood T cell repertoires in COVID-19. Clones were read by immunoSEQ multiplex PCR, and TCRdb kept only the in-frame ones, dropping some. The sample carries 150,000 to 200,000 clones, approximately 73% recorded once. This TCR was sampled from a woman aged 50 to 60 with acute COVID-19. Source material: PBMCs or T cells enriched from blood (not recorded which).

CDR3 protein: CASSQDWTGSEQFF. For the CDR3, the DNA is TGTGCCAGCAGCCAGGACTGGACAGGCAGTGAGCAGTTCTTC. The genes are TRBV7-9 and TRBJ2-1; TRBD1 matches 7 bases. This CDR3 spans 14 amino acids. V lost 5 bases to trimming and J lost 9 bases; unmatched junction nucleotides: 10. Germline CDR1 reads SEHNR; CDR2 reads FQNEAQ (reference sequence).